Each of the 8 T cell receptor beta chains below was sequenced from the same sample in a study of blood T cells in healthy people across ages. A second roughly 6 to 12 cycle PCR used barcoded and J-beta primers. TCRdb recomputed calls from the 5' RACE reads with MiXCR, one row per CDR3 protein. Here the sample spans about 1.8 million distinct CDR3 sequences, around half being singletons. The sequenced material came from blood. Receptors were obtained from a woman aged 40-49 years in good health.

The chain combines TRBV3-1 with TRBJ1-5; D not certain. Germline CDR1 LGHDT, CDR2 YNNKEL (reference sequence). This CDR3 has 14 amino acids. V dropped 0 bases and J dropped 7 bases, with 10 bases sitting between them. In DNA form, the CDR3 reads TGTGCCAGCAGCCAAGAATACGGATTACAGCCCCAGCATTTT. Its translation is CASSQEYGLQPQHF.

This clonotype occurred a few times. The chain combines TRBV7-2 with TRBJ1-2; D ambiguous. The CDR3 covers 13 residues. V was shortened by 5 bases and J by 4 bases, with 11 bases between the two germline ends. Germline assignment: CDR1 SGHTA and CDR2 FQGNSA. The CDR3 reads CASSPQVSYGYTF. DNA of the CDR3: TGTGCCAGCAGCCCCCAGGTTTCCTATGGCTACACCTTC.

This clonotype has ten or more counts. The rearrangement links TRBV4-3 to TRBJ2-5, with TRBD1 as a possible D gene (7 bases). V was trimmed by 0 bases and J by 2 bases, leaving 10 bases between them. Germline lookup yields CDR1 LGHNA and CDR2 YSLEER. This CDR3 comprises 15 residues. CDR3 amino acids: CASSQEGGQQETQYF. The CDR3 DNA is TGCGCCAGCAGCCAAGAGGGGGGACAGCAAGAGACCCAGTACTTC.

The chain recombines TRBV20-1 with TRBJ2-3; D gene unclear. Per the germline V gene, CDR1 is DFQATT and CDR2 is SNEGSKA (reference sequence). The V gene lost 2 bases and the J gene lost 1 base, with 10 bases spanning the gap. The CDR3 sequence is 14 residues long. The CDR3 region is CSARPALGTDTQYF. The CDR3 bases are TGCAGTGCTAGACCAGCTCTGGGCACAGATACGCAGTATTTT.

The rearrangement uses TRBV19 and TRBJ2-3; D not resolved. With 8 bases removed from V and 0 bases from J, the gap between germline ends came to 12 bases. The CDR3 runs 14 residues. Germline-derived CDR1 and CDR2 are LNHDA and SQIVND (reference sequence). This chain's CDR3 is CASANRVSTDTQYF. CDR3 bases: TGTGCCAGTGCAAATAGGGTTAGCACAGATACGCAGTATTTT. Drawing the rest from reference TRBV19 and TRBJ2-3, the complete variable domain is DGGITQSPKYLFRKEGQNVTLSCEQNLNHDAMYWYRQDPGQGLRLIYYSQIVNDFQKGDIAEGYSVSREKKESFPLTVTSAQKNPTAFYLCASANRVSTDTQYFGPGTRLTVL.

DNA for the CDR3: TGTGCCAGCTTCGGCAGGATTAACACTGAAGCTTTCTTT. Its protein product is CASFGRINTEAFF. This chain connects TRBV6-5 to TRBJ1-1; D not resolved. Germline loops: CDR1 MNHEY, CDR2 SVGAGI. The CDR3 consists of 13 residues. The V end lost 8 bases, the J end lost 2 bases, and 12 bases lay between the germline ends.

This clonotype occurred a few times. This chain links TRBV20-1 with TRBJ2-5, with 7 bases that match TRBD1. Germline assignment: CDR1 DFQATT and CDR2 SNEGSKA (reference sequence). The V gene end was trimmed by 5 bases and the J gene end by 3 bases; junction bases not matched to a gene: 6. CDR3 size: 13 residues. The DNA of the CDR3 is TGCAGTGCTCTCCCCGGGACAGAAGAGACCCAGTACTTC. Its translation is CSALPGTEETQYF.

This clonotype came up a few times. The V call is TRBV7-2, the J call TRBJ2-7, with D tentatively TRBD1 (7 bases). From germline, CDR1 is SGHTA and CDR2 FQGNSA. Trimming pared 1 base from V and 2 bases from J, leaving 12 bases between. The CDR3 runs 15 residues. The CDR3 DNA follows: TGTGCCAGCAGCTTAGGCAGGGGGGCAACCTACGAGCAGTACTTC. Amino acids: CASSLGRGATYEQYF. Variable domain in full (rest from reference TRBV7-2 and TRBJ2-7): GAGVSQSPSNKVTEKGKDVELRCDPISGHTALYWYRQSLGQGLEFLIYFQGNSAPDKSGLPSDRFSAERTGGSVSTLTIQRTQQEDSAVYLCASSLGRGATYEQYFGPGTRLTVT.